This note documents a single TCR beta chain sequence. The sample belongs to a study of blood T cell repertoires in COVID-19. On the study more broadly: Samples of COVID-19 (acute and convalescent) were obtained from the United States, Italy and Spain. The cDNA or gDNA used as material had been derived from T cells, B-cell-depleted T cells, or PBMCs.

Authors' methods: Reference gene primers were amplified, and this amplification served to estimate nucleated cell counts. The assay was immunoSEQ multiplex PCR, and TCRdb's table has in-frame clones only and misses some. Clone size and V and J calls were adopted from that table, with D and trimming inferred from the DNA. Of 160,000 or so clones listed, approximately 80% are singletons. This sequence was found in a human donor in a cohort sampled during active COVID-19. Sequenced sample: peripheral blood.

The CDR3 is CATSRVRDRGLLANVLTF. The CDR3 DNA reads TGTGCCACCAGCAGAGTTCGGGACAGGGGCTTGTTGGCCAACGTCCTGACTTTC. The chain employs TRBV15 and TRBJ2-6; 10 bases line up with TRBD1. The CDR3 contains 18 residues. J gave up 6 bases and V 1 base, and 9 bases lay outside the gene matches. Per germline, CDR1 LNHNV and CDR2 YYDKDF (reference sequence). The full variable domain, with the rest looked up from reference TRBV15 and TRBJ2-6, is DAMVIQNPRYQVTQFGKPVTLSCSQTLNHNVMYWYQQKSSQAPKLLFHYYDKDFNNEADTPDNFQSRRPNTSFCFLDIRSPGLGDTAMYLCATSRVRDRGLLANVLTFGAGSRLTVL.